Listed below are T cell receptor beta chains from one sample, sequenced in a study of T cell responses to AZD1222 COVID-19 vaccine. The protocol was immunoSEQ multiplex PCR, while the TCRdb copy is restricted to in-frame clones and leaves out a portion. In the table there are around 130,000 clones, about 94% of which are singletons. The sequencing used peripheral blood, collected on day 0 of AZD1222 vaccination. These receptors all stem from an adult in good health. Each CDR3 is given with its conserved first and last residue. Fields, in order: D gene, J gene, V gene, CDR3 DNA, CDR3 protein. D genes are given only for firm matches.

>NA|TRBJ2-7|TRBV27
TGTGCCAGCAGGGGGCAATCCTACGAGCAGTACTTC
CASRGQSYEQYF
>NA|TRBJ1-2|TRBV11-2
TGTGCCAGCAGCTCCTTTGTGCTAGGGGATGGCTACACCTTC
CASSSFVLGDGYTF
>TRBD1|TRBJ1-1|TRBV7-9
TGTGCCAGCAGGGGACAGGTGAACACTGAAGCTTTCTTT
CASRGQVNTEAFF
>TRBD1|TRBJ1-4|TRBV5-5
TGTGCCAGCAGTCCGGGACAGGGGGCGGAAAAACTGTTTTTT
CASSPGQGAEKLFF
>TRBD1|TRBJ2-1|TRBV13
TGTGCCAGCAGCTACGGGACAGGGTACAATGAGCAGTTCTTC
CASSYGTGYNEQFF
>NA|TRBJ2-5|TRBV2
TGTGCCAGCAGGGTCCTTTCAACGGAGACCCAGTACTTC
CASRVLSTETQYF
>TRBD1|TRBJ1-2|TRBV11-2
TGTGCCAGCAGCTTAGTAGCCCCTAGGGGGCCGGGTAACTATGGCTACACCTTC
CASSLVAPRGPGNYGYTF
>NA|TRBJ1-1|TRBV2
TGTGCCAGCACTCCAACGGGACACGGCAACACTGAAGCTTTCTTT
CASTPTGHGNTEAFF
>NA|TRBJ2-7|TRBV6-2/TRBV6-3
TGTGCCAGCAGTTACTCGCCATGGGTAAACTCCTACGAGCAGTACTTC
CASSYSPWVNSYEQYF
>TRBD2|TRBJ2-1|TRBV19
TGTGCCAGTAGTCTTGGACTAGCGGGGGGATACTACAATGAGCAGTTCTTC
CASSLGLAGGYYNEQFF
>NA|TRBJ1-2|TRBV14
TGTGCCAGCAGCCAAGGATGGGGGAATGGCTACACCTTC
CASSQGWGNGYTF
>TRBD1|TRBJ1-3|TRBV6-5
TGTGCCAGCACCAACAGACAGGGAACGGGAAACACCATATATTTT
CASTNRQGTGNTIYF
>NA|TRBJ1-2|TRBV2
TGTGCCAGCAGGGTCTCCGGGCAGGGCGGTGGCTACACCTTC
CASRVSGQGGGYTF
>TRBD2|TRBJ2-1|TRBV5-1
TGCGCCAGCAGCGCCGGGACTAGCGGGAGCGATGAGCAGTTCTTC
CASSAGTSGSDEQFF
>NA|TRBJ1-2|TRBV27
TGTGCCAGCAGCCTCAACCCTGGAGCAAATGGCTACACCTTC
CASSLNPGANGYTF
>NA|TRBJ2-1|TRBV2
TGTGCCAGCAGTGTGGGACCGACCGATTACAATGAGCAGTTCTTC
CASSVGPTDYNEQFF
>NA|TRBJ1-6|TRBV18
TGTGCCAGCTCACCGCGAGGCAACTCCTATAATTCACCCCTCCACTTT
CASSPRGNSYNSPLHF
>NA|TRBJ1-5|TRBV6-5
TGTGCCAGCAGAACACGCGGGGGCAGCAATCAGCCCCAGCATTTT
CASRTRGGSNQPQHF